This T cell receptor beta chain was profiled in a study of tumor and adjacent non-tumor tissue in lung cancer. Germline CDR1 is ENHRY and CDR2 is SYGVKD. The CDR3 contains 15 residues. The template was RNA from unsorted bulk tissue. The normal lung tissue was taken more than 3 cm from the tumor edge. This clonotype was seen only a few times. The junction departs from germline at one end; a sequencing error may be responsible. A modified ARM-PCR protocol with three rounds of nested PCR amplified TCRbeta. TCRdb re-called the multiplex PCR reads through MiXCR, storing one row per CDR3 protein. This sample has approximately 62,000 distinct CDR3 sequences, with around two thirds found just once.

The source is a man aged 65-85 years with non-small cell lung cancer. The sequencing sample was made of distant non-tumor lung tissue. This chain joins TRBV10-3 and TRBJ1-3; TRBD1 is a possible D gene (6 bases). The CDR3 loop is CAVSGGGGSGNTIYF. The CDR3, as DNA: TGTGCCGTCTCCGGCGGGGGCGGCTCTGGAAACACCATATACTTT.